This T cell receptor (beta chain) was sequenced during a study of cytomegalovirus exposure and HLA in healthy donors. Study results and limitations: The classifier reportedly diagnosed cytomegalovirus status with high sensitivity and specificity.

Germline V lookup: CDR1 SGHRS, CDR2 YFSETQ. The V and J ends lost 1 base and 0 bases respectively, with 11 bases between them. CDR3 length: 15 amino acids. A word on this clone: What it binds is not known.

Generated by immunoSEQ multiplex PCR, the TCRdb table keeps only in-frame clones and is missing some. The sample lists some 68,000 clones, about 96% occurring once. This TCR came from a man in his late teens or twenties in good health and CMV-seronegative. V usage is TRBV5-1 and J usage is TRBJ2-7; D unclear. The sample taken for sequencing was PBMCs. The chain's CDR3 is CASSLTDAFSYEQYF. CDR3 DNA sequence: TGCGCCAGCAGCTTGACAGATGCCTTCTCCTACGAGCAGTACTTC.